This TCR beta chain was sequenced for a study of spatial heterogeneity in lung cancer. The wider study: Sequences of the beta chain were consistently detected in greater numbers than alpha-chain sequences. Counts of TCR transcripts in tumor regions correlated strongly with a T cell module score (derived from matched bulk RNA-seq). Overall study results and limits: Counts of expanded intratumoral alpha and beta TCRs tracked tumor mutation counts. Coverage estimated for tumor T cells reached roughly 6.8% for alpha chains and under 15% for beta chains.

Germline CDR1 and CDR2: LGHDT and YNNKEL (reference sequence). The junction had 12 bases not matched to a gene; V was cut back by 1 base and J by 8 bases. This CDR3 comprises 16 residues. TCRdb independently ran MiXCR on the 5' RACE reads; one entry per CDR3 protein. This sample has around 1,500 distinct CDR3 sequences, with 15% to 19% found just once. By sample share, this clonotype is medium-sized (0.01 to 0.1%). The antigen remains undetermined. This beta chain lies outside the target of a library built for alpha chains; its clone size means little. The time point here: sample taken at primary tumor resection. Whole RNA came from tumor, nontumor lung or frozen PBMC and was sequenced without being sorted.

This clonotype was obtained from a male donor with early-stage non-small cell lung cancer. Sequencing was performed on lung tumor tissue, taken at surgery. The chain combines TRBV3-1 with TRBJ1-2; TRBD1 agrees at 8 bases. The CDR3 loop is CASSQVSADRAGGYTF. The CDR3 nucleotides read TGTGCCAGCAGCCAAGTCTCGGCGGACAGGGCGGGAGGCTACACCTTC.